These T cell receptor beta chains were read from a single sample in a study of human T cells and chemical hapten exposure. TCRdb re-called the RACE reads through MiXCR, storing one row per CDR3 protein. The sample carries some 180,000 distinct CDR3 sequences, more than 20% recorded once. Sequenced material: whole blood, taken in connection with sensitization to the hapten diphenylcyclopropenone (DPC). These receptors all stem from a woman aged 45-65 years with alopecia areata. Some clones in this sample may be carry-over from other donors' samples. Each CDR3 is given with its conserved first and last residue. Fields, in order: D gene, clone size, V gene, J gene, CDR3 protein, CDR3 DNA. D genes are given only for firm matches. Only part of the rows carry a size: once, few, many, or a class if the clone is expanded.

.	.	TRBV29-1	TRBJ2-3	CSVEITDTQYF	TGCAGCGTTGAAATCACAGATACGCAGTATTTT
TRBD2	.	TRBV29-1	TRBJ2-5	CSVAGGQGKETQYF	TGCAGCGTTGCGGGAGGCCAGGGAAAAGAGACCCAGTACTTC
TRBD2	.	TRBV7-9	TRBJ2-1	CASSLGYGRAGVHNEQFF	TGTGCCAGCAGCTTAGGTTATGGTAGGGCGGGAGTTCACAATGAGCAGTTCTTC
.	.	TRBV3-1	TRBJ2-5	CASSHLSGTWETQYF	TGTGCCAGCAGCCATTTATCAGGGACATGGGAGACCCAGTACTTC
.	few	TRBV4-2	TRBJ1-1	CASSQGTVNTEAFF	TGTGCCAGCAGCCAGGGGACGGTAAACACTGAAGCTTTCTTT
.	.	TRBV14	TRBJ1-1	CASSPLSNVGEAFF	TGTGCCAGCAGCCCCCTATCTAACGTAGGGGAAGCTTTCTTT
TRBD1	.	TRBV10-2	TRBJ2-3	CASSESTGGASDTQYF	TGCGCCAGCAGTGAGTCGACAGGGGGCGCGTCAGATACGCAGTATTTT
.	few	TRBV20-1	TRBJ1-3	CSASLPGISGNTIYF	TGCAGTGCCAGCCTCCCGGGCATTTCTGGAAACACCATATATTTT
.	few	TRBV7-7	TRBJ2-1	CASSLNRDNEQFF	TGTGCCAGCAGCTTAAATCGGGACAATGAGCAGTTCTTC
.	many	TRBV12-3/TRBV12-4	TRBJ2-2	CASSLVSSGELFF	TGTGCCAGCAGTTTAGTGTCATCCGGGGAGCTGTTTTTT
.	.	TRBV29-1	TRBJ1-1	CSVAGFATEAFF	TGCAGCGTTGCCGGGTTTGCCACTGAAGCTTTCTTT
.	.	TRBV5-1	TRBJ2-2	CASSLDWTPNGELFF	TGCGCCAGCAGCTTGGACTGGACACCCAACGGGGAGCTGTTTTTT
.	.	TRBV4-2	TRBJ2-3	CASSQETIGTQYF	TGTGCCAGCAGCCAAGAGACTATAGGTACGCAGTATTTT
TRBD2	.	TRBV7-9	TRBJ2-2	CASSSLAGDITGELFF	TGTGCCAGCAGCTCCTTAGCGGGAGATATCACCGGGGAGCTGTTTTTT
.	.	TRBV27	TRBJ2-2	CASSLRQTDHGELFF	TGTGCCAGCAGTTTACGCCAGACAGATCACGGGGAGCTGTTTTTT
.	.	TRBV6-5	TRBJ2-7	CASSPRLVPSNEQYF	TGTGCCAGCAGTCCTAGACTGGTCCCATCGAACGAGCAGTACTTC
.	.	TRBV30	TRBJ2-2	CAWSGAGELFF	TGTGCCTGGAGCGGGGCCGGGGAGCTGTTTTTT